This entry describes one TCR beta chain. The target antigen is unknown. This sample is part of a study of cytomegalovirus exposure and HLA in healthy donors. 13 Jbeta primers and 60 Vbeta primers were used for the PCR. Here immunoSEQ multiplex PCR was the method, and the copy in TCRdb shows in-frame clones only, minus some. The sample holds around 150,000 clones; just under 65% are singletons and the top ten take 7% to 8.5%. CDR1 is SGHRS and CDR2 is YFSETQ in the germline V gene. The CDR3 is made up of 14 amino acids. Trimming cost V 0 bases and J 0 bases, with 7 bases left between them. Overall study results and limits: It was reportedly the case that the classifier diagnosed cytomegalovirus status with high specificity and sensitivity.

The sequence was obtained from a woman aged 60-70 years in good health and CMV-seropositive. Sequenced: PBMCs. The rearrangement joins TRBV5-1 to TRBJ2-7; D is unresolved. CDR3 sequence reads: CASSLGGSSYEQYF. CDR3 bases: TGCGCCAGCAGCTTGGGCGGAAGCTCCTACGAGCAGTACTTC.